This T cell receptor beta chain emerged from a study of OX40 agonist ivuxolimab in advanced cancers. The germline V gene has CDR1 MDHEN and CDR2 SYDVKM. Trimming cost V 0 bases and J 6 bases, with 11 bases left between them. The length of the CDR3 is 14 residues. Patients were excluded for autoimmune disease history or systemic immunosuppression. The repertoire was sequenced with immunoSEQ multiplex PCR; TCRdb's copy has only in-frame clones and lacks some. There are some 70,000 clones in the sample; around 87% occur only once, and roughly 2.5% lies in the top ten. The chain employs TRBV28 and TRBJ2-5; a possible D gene is TRBD1 (5 bases). The clonotype comes from an adult with an advanced solid tumor such as melanoma, head and neck, liver or kidney cancer. The sample here was CD4+ or CD8+ T cells sorted from blood, taken in a trial of the OX40 agonist ivuxolimab. The CDR3 DNA reads as TGTGCCAGCAGTTTATGGGCAGGGCCGCAGACCCAGTACTTC. Translating it yields CASSLWAGPQTQYF. The variable domain in full, completed from reference TRBV28 and TRBJ2-5, reads DVKVTQSSRYLVKRTGEKVFLECVQDMDHENMFWYRQDPGLGLRLIYFSYDVKMKEKGDIPEGYSVSREKKERFSLILESASTNQTSMYLCASSLWAGPQTQYFGPGTRLLVL.